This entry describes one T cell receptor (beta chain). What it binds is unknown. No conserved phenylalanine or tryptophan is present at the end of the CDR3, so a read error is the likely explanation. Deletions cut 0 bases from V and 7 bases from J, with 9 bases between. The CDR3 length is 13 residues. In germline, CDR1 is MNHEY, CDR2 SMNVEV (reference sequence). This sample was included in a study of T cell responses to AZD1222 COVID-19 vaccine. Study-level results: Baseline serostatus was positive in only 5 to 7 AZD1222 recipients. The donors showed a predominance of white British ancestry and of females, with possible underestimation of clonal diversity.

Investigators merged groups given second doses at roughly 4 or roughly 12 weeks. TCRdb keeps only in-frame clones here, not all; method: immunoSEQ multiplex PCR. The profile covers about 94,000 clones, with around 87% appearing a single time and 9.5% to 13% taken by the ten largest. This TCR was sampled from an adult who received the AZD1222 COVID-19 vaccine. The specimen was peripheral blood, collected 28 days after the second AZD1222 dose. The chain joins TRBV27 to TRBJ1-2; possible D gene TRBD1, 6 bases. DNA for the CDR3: TGTGCCAGCAGTTTATCGGGGGGGCCTGGCTACACCCTC. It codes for CASSLSGGPGYTL.